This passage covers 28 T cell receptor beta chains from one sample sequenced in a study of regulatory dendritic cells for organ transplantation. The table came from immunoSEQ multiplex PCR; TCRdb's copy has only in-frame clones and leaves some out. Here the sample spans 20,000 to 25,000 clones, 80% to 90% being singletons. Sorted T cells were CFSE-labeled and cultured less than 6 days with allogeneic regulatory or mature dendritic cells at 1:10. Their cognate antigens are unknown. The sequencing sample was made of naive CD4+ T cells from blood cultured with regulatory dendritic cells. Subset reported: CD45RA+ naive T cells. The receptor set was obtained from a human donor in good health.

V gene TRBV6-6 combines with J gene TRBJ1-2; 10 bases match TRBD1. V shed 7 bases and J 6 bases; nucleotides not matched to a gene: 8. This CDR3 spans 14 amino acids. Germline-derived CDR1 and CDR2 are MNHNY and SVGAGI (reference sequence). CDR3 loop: CASTPAGQGDGYTF. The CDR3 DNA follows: TGTGCCAGCACCCCCGCCGGACAGGGGGATGGCTACACCTTC.

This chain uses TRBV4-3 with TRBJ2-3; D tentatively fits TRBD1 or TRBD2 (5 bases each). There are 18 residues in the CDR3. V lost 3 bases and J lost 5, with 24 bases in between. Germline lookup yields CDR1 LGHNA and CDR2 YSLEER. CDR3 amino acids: CASSHRSSVGRLGDTQYF. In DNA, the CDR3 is TGCGCCAGCAGCCACCGTTCATCCGTGGGACGGCTCGGAGATACGCAGTATTTT.

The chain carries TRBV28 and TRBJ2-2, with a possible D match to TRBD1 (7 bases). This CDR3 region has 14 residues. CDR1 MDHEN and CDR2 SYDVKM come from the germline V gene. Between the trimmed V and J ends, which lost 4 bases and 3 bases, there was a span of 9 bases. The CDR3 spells CASSSRGDTGELFF. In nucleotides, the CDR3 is TGTGCCAGCAGTTCCAGGGGGGACACCGGGGAGCTGTTTTTT. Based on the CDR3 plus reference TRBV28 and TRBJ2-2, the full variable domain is DVKVTQSSRYLVKRTGEKVFLECVQDMDHENMFWYRQDPGLGLRLIYFSYDVKMKEKGDIPEGYSVSREKKERFSLILESASTNQTSMYLCASSSRGDTGELFFGEGSRLTVL.

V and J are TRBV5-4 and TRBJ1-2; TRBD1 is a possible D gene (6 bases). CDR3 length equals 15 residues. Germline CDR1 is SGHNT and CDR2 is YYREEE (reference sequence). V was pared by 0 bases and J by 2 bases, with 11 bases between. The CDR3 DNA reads TGTGCCAGCAGCTTGGTAACAGGGAGGAACTATGGCTACACCTTC. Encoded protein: CASSLVTGRNYGYTF.

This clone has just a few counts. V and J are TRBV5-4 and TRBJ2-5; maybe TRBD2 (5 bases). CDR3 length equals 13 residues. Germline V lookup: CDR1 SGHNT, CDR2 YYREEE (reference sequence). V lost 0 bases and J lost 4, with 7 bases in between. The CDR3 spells CASSLVGRETQYF. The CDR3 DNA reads TGTGCCAGCAGCTTGGTTGGGAGAGAGACCCAGTACTTC.

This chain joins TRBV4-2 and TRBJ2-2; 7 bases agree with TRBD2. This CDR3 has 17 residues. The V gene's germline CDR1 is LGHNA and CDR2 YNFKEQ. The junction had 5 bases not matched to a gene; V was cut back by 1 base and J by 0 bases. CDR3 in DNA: TGTGCCAGCAGCCAAGGGGGGACTACCGCGAACACCGGGGAGCTGTTTTTT. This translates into CASSQGGTTANTGELFF.

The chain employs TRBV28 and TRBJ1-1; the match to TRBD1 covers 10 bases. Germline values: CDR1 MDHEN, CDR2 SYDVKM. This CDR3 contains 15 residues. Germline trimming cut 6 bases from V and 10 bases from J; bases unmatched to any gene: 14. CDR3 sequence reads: CASSLPHGTGVGAFF. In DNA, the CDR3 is TGTGCCAGCAGCCTACCCCACGGGACAGGGGTGGGAGCTTTCTTT.

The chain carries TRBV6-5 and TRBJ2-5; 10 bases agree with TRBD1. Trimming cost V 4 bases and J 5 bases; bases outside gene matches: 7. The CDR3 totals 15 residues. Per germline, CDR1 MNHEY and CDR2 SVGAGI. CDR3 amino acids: CASSSTGGGYETQYF. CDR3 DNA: TGTGCCAGCAGTTCGACAGGGGGCGGGTATGAGACCCAGTACTTC.

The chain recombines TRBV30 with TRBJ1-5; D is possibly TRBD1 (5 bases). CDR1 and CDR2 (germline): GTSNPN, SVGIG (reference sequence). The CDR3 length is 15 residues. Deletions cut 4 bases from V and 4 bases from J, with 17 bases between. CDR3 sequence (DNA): TGTGCCTGGAACACCGACAGCTTAACAAATCAGCCCCAGCATTTT. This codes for CAWNTDSLTNQPQHF.

The CDR3 region is CASSRGDPYYNEQFF. The CDR3 DNA reads TGTGCCAGCAGCAGGGGGGACCCCTATTACAATGAGCAGTTCTTC. This sequence joins TRBV6-5 and TRBJ2-1; weak D call: TRBD1 (7 bases). The germline V gene encodes CDR1 MNHEY and CDR2 SVGAGI. Trimming stripped 6 bases from V and 4 bases from J, with 16 bases between. CDR3 length equals 15 residues.

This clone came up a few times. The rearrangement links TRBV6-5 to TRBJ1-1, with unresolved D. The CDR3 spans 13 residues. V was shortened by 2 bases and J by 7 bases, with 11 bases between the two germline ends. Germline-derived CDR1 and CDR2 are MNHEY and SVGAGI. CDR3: CASSYVRTGEAFF. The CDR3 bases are TGTGCCAGCAGTTACGTTCGGACGGGTGAAGCTTTCTTT.

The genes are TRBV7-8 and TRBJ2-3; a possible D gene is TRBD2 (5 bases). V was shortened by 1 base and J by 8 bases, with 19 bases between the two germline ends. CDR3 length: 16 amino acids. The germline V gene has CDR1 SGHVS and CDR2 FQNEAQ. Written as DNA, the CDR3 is TGTGCCAGCAGCTTAGTGGGCGGGCGGGTAGTCGCTACGCAGTATTTT. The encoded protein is CASSLVGGRVVATQYF. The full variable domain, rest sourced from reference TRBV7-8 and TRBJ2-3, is GAGVSQSPRYKVAKRGQDVALRCDPISGHVSLFWYQQALGQGPEFLTYFQNEAQLDKSGLPSDRFFAERPEGSVSTLKIQRTQQEDSAVYLCASSLVGGRVVATQYFGPGTRLTVL.

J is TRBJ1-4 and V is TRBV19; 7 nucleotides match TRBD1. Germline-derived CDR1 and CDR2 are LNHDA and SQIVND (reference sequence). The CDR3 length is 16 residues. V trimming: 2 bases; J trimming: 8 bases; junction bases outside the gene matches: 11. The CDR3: CASSIPTTGQKEKLFF. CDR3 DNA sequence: TGTGCCAGTAGTATACCAACGACGGGACAGAAGGAAAAACTGTTTTTT.

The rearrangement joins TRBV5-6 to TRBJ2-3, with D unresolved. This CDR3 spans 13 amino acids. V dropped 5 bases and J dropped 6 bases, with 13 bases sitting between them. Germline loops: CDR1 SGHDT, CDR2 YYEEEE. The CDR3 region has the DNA TGTGCCAGCAGGGGGAAAGCGAGGGATACGCAGTATTTT. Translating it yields CASRGKARDTQYF.

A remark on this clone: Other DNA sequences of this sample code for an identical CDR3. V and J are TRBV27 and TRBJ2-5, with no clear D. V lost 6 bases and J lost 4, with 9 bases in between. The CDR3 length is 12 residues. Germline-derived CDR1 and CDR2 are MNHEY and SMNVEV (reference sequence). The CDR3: CASSTVGETQYF. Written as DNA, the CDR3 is TGTGCCAGCAGCACCGTAGGAGAGACCCAGTACTTC.

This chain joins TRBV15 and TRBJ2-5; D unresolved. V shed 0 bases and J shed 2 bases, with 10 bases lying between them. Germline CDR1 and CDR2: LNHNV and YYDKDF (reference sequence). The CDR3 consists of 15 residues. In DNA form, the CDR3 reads TGTGCCACCAGCAGAGACTTGGGGATGCAAGAGACCCAGTACTTC. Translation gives CATSRDLGMQETQYF.

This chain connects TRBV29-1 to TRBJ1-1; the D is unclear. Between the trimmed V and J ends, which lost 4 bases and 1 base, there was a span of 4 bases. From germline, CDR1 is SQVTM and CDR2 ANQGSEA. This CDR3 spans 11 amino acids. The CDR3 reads CSVAANTEAFF. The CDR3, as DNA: TGCAGCGTTGCGGCGAACACTGAAGCTTTCTTT.

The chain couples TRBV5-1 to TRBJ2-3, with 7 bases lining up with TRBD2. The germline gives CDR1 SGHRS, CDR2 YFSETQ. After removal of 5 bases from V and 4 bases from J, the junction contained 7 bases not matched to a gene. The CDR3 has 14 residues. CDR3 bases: TGCGCCAGCAGGCGGGAGAGTCGGGCAGATACGCAGTATTTT. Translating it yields CASRRESRADTQYF.

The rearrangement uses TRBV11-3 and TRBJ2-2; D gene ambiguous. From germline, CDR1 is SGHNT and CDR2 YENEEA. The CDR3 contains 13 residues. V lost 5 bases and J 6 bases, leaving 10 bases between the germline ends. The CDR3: CASSPLGPGELFF. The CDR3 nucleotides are TGTGCCAGCAGCCCCCTAGGTCCCGGGGAGCTGTTTTTT. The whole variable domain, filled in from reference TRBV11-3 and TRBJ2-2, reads EAGVVQSPRYKIIEKKQPVAFWCNPISGHNTLYWYLQNLGQGPELLIRYENEEAVDDSQLPKDRFSAERLKGVDSTLKIQPAELGDSAVYLCASSPLGPGELFFGEGSRLTVL.

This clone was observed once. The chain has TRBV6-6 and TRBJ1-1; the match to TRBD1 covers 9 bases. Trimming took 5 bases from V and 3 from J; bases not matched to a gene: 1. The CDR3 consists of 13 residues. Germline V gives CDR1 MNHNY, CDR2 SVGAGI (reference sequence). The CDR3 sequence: CASSRDRDTEAFF. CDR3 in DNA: TGTGCCAGCAGTAGGGACAGGGACACTGAAGCTTTCTTT.

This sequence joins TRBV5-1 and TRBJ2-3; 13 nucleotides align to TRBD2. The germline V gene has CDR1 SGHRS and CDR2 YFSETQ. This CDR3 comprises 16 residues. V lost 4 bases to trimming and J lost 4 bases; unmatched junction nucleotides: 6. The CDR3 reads CASSQLAGGPADTQYF. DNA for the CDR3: TGCGCCAGCAGCCAACTAGCGGGAGGGCCCGCAGATACGCAGTATTTT.

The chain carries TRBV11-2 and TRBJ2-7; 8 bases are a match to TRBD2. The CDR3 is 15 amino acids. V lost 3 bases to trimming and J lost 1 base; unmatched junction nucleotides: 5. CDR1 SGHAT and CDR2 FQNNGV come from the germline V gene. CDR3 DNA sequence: TGTGCCAGCAGCTTTAGTCGGGAGGGGTCCTACGAGCAGTACTTC. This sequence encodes CASSFSREGSYEQYF.

The CDR3 loop is CASSLSLSGELFF. CDR3 DNA sequence: TGTGCCAGCAGCCTGAGTCTTTCCGGGGAGCTGTTTTTT. This rearrangement joins TRBV7-6 to TRBJ2-2; D is uncertain. The CDR3 contains 13 residues. Germline V lookup: CDR1 SGHVS, CDR2 FNYEAQ. The V end lost 5 bases, the J end lost 6 bases, and 10 bases lay between the germline ends.

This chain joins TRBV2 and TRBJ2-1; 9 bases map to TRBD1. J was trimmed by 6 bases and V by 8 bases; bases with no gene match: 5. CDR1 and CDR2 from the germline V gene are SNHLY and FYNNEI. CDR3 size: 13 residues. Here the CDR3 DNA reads TGTGCCAGCGCGGGACAGGGCATCAATGAGCAGTTCTTC. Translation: CASAGQGINEQFF.

This chain's CDR3 is CASSTRTSTDTQYF. The CDR3 DNA reads TGTGCCAGCAGCACCCGGACCAGCACAGATACGCAGTATTTT. The chain joins TRBV5-4 to TRBJ2-3; D unresolved. This CDR3 is built from 14 residues. CDR1 is SGHNT and CDR2 is YYREEE in the germline V gene (reference sequence). Trimming pared 4 bases from V and 0 bases from J, leaving 9 bases between.

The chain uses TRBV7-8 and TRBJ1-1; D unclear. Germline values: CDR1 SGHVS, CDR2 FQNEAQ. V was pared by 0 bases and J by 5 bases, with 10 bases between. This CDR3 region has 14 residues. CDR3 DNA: TGTGCCAGCAGCTTAGCCGGGTTCCGAACTGAAGCTTTCTTT. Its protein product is CASSLAGFRTEAFF.

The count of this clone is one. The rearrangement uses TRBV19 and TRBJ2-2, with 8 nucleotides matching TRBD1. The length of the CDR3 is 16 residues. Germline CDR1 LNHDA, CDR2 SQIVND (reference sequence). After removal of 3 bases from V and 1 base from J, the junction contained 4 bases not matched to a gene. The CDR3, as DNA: TGTGCCAGTAGTATTGAAGGGACAGGGAACACCGGGGAGCTGTTTTTT. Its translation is CASSIEGTGNTGELFF.

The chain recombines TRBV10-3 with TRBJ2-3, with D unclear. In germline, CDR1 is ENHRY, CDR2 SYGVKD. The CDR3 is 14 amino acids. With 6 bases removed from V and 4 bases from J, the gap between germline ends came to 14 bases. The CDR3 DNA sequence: TGTGCCATCAGCCCAATAGCCCCTCCAGATACGCAGTATTTT. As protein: CAISPIAPPDTQYF.